The 17 T cell receptor beta chains below were found in one sample sequenced in a study of shared clonotypes between healthy human individuals. TCRdb's copy holds only in-frame clones and misses some; the assay was immunoSEQ multiplex PCR. The table includes about 2.4 million clones, 93% detected once. The sample taken for sequencing was naive CD4+ T cells from PBMCs. Indicated subset: CD45RA+ positively selected. The receptors come from a man between 18 and 35 years old in good health. Some clones in this sample may be carry-over from other donors' samples.

V usage is TRBV10-2 and J usage is TRBJ2-7, with D possibly matching TRBD1 (6 bases). This CDR3 is 13 amino acids long. The V gene's germline CDR1 is WSHSY and CDR2 SAAADI. Trimming took off 7 bases at V and 5 bases at J, with 15 bases between the two ends. The CDR3 DNA follows: TGCGCCAGCAACCGACAGGCGAGCGACGAGCAGTACTTC. This sequence encodes CASNRQASDEQYF.

The genes are TRBV19 and TRBJ2-3, with 7 nucleotides matching TRBD2. V trimming: 5 bases; J trimming: 3 bases; junction bases outside the gene matches: 8. This CDR3 spans 15 amino acids. The germline CDR1 and CDR2 sequences are LNHDA and SQIVND (reference sequence). In DNA form, the CDR3 reads TGTGCCAGTAGTTGGCGGGGGTCCTTGACAGATACGCAGTATTTT. Protein product: CASSWRGSLTDTQYF.

The V and J genes are TRBV18 and TRBJ2-1; 8 bases match TRBD2. From germline, CDR1 is KGHSH and CDR2 LQKENI. J gave up 4 bases and V 3 bases, and 8 bases lay outside the gene matches. The CDR3 spans 16 residues. For the CDR3, the DNA is TGTGCCAGCTCACCGCGGGCGGGAGGAGAGTACAATGAGCAGTTCTTC. The encoded protein is CASSPRAGGEYNEQFF.

This clone was seen a single time. The J gene is TRBJ2-1, the V gene TRBV20-1, with D hard to call. This CDR3 is 11 amino acids long. Germline CDR1 reads DFQATT; CDR2 reads SNEGSKA (reference sequence). Trimming pared 7 bases from V and 4 bases from J, leaving 8 bases between. The CDR3 DNA follows: TGCAGTGGTACACCATACAATGAGCAGTTCTTC. Protein: CSGTPYNEQFF.

This chain joins TRBV7-8 and TRBJ1-2; D gene uncertain. The CDR3 contains 15 residues. The V end was cut by 2 bases, the J end by 8 bases, with 18 bases between. The germline V gene encodes CDR1 SGHVS and CDR2 FQNEAQ. The CDR3 DNA reads as TGTGCCAGCAGCTTACGGGTTCAGGCTGAGTGGGGCTACACCTTC. Its translation: CASSLRVQAEWGYTF.

V is TRBV2 and J is TRBJ2-7; the D is unclear. The CDR3 has 12 residues. The germline V gene has CDR1 SNHLY and CDR2 FYNNEI. Between the trimmed V and J ends, which lost 4 bases and 7 bases, there was a span of 11 bases. DNA for the CDR3: TGTGCCAGCAGTGTTGGCGTGGGGGAGCAGTACTTC. This encodes CASSVGVGEQYF.

CDR3 coding DNA: TGTGCCAGCAGCCTCGGGAGGGTCTCTGGAAACACCATATATTTT. As protein: CASSLGRVSGNTIYF. The V call is TRBV4-2, the J call TRBJ1-3; the D is unclear. The CDR3 is made up of 15 amino acids. Trimming cost V 4 bases and J 0 bases, with 10 bases left between them. CDR1 is LGHNA and CDR2 is YNFKEQ in the germline V gene.

This clone was seen only once. This chain joins TRBV7-6 and TRBJ2-5; D gene ambiguous. The V end was cut by 2 bases, the J end by 5 bases, with 6 bases between. The CDR3 spans 12 residues. In germline, CDR1 is SGHVS, CDR2 FNYEAQ. CDR3 region: CASSLLSETQYF. The CDR3 bases are TGTGCCAGCAGCTTATTAAGTGAGACCCAGTACTTC.

The chain combines TRBV7-8 with TRBJ2-3; the D gene is possibly TRBD1 (7 bases). Trimming took off 5 bases at V and 5 bases at J, with 20 bases between the two ends. The germline V gene has CDR1 SGHVS and CDR2 FQNEAQ. The CDR3 runs 16 residues. In DNA, the CDR3 is TGTGCCAGCAGCCCCAACCCCGGGCAGGGGGGAGATACGCAGTATTTT. It encodes CASSPNPGQGGDTQYF.

The J gene is TRBJ1-4, the V gene TRBV28; TRBD1 agrees at 8 bases. The CDR3 is 15 amino acids. V lost 3 bases, J lost 7 bases, and 7 bases stayed unmatched. Germline V lookup: CDR1 MDHEN, CDR2 SYDVKM. The CDR3 reads CASSFLQGGSEKLFF. CDR3 nucleotide sequence: TGTGCCAGCAGTTTCCTACAGGGGGGCAGTGAAAAACTGTTTTTT.

The chain links TRBV28 to TRBJ1-1; 7 positions match TRBD1. CDR1 is MDHEN and CDR2 is SYDVKM in the germline V gene. V dropped 6 bases and J dropped 5; count of bases not matched to a gene: 9. CDR3 length equals 14 residues. Here the CDR3 DNA reads TGTGCCAGCAGCGTACAGGGGTTGGGGACTGAAGCTTTCTTT. This sequence encodes CASSVQGLGTEAFF.

This chain joins TRBV5-5 and TRBJ1-1, with unresolved D. The CDR3 has 15 residues. V dropped 2 bases and J dropped 5 bases, with 16 bases sitting between them. Germline assignment: CDR1 SGHKS and CDR2 YYEKEE (reference sequence). The CDR3 is CASSFDVGRVTEAFF. DNA of the CDR3: TGTGCCAGCAGCTTCGACGTGGGTAGGGTTACTGAAGCTTTCTTT.

V usage is TRBV7-9 and J usage is TRBJ1-1; D call uncertain. Trimming pared 3 bases from V and 3 bases from J, leaving 17 bases between. The germline V gene has CDR1 SEHNR and CDR2 FQNEAQ (reference sequence). The CDR3 is 16 residues long. CDR3 sequence (DNA): TGTGCCAGCAGCTTCGATTTCAGGAGGTTGGACACTGAAGCTTTCTTT. This sequence encodes CASSFDFRRLDTEAFF.

This sequence joins TRBV19 and TRBJ1-1; D not certain. Germline CDR1 LNHDA, CDR2 SQIVND (reference sequence). The V gene lost 3 bases and the J gene lost 1 base, with 12 bases spanning the gap. This CDR3 has 15 amino acids. The CDR3 DNA reads TGTGCCAGTAGTATCCTACCCGGGAGGAACACTGAAGCTTTCTTT. As protein: CASSILPGRNTEAFF.

Worth noting for this clone: The sample contains more than one DNA sequence encoding this CDR3. The J gene is TRBJ2-7, the V gene TRBV6-1, with TRBD1 matching over 9 bases. The CDR3 is made up of 14 amino acids. Unmatched junction bases numbered 4, after V lost 6 bases and J lost 1 base. CDR1 MNHNS and CDR2 SASEGT come from the germline V gene. The CDR3 loop is CASSGTGYSYEQYF. CDR3 coding DNA: TGTGCCAGCAGCGGGACAGGGTATTCCTACGAGCAGTACTTC.

CDR3 coding DNA: TGTGCCAGCAGCCAATACAGGGGTCGGCTTAACTATGGCTACACCTTC. It specifies CASSQYRGRLNYGYTF. J is TRBJ1-2 and V is TRBV5-4, with TRBD1 matching over 7 bases. In germline, CDR1 is SGHNT, CDR2 YYREEE (reference sequence). There are 16 residues in the CDR3. V lost 4 bases, J lost 1 base, and 10 bases stayed unmatched.

The chain links TRBV6-4 to TRBJ1-5; no reliable D call. The CDR3 has 13 residues. Per germline, CDR1 MRHNA and CDR2 SNTAGT. The germline V and J ends were trimmed by 6 bases and 0 bases, with 6 bases remaining between them. The CDR3: CASSPNSNQPQHF. The CDR3 DNA sequence: TGTGCCAGCAGCCCGAATAGCAATCAGCCCCAGCATTTT.